These 30 T cell receptor beta chains originate from one sample sequenced in a study of beta chain features in type 1 diabetes. Antigen specificity for these receptors is unknown. The authors reverse transcribed all of the isolated RNA, so sequencing captured expressed TCRB transcripts. Assay used: immunoSEQ multiplex PCR; TCRdb lists only in-frame clones, some missing. There are 300,000 to 400,000 clones in the sample; roughly 13% occur only once, and roughly 0.015% lies in the top ten. Overall study results and limits: Type 1 diabetes patients showed a moderate but significant shortening of TCRB CDR3s in all four CD4+ subsets.

The source material was naive CD4+ T cells from blood. These receptor sequences come from a woman aged 18-35 years with type 1 diabetes.

Only a few counts were recorded for this clone. The genes are TRBV5-6 and TRBJ2-1, with 9 bases aligning to TRBD2. The ends lost 1 base at V and 7 bases at J; junction bases unmatched: 6. Germline-derived CDR1 and CDR2 are SGHDT and YYEEEE. This CDR3 spans 15 amino acids. DNA for the CDR3: TGTGCCAGCAGCTTGATCCTAGCGGGGTGGAATGAGCAGTTCTTC. It is translated as CASSLILAGWNEQFF.

This clone was seen only a few times. The chain uses TRBV30 and TRBJ2-4, with 15 nucleotides matching TRBD2. The CDR3 runs 13 residues. Germline-derived CDR1 and CDR2 are GTSNPN and SVGIG (reference sequence). J was trimmed by 9 bases and V by 8 bases; bases with no gene match: 5. In DNA, the CDR3 is TGTGCCGGACTAGCGGGAGGGGTGGGCATTCAGTACTTC. This sequence encodes CAGLAGGVGIQYF.

The V gene is TRBV9, the J gene TRBJ2-7, with 10 bases fitting TRBD2. The CDR3 runs to 17 residues. Per the germline V gene, CDR1 is SGDLS and CDR2 is YYNGEE. The V and J ends lost 4 bases and 2 bases, in that order; junction bases with no gene match: 12. The CDR3 protein is CASSPSPGTSETYEQYV. CDR3 nucleotides: TGTGCCAGCAGCCCTAGCCCCGGGACTAGCGAGACCTACGAGCAGTACGTC.

This chain links TRBV7-6 with TRBJ1-5; tentative D call: TRBD1 (5 bases). Trimming pared 5 bases from V and 7 bases from J, leaving 12 bases between. This CDR3 is built from 13 residues. The germline V gene encodes CDR1 SGHVS and CDR2 FNYEAQ. This chain's CDR3 is CASSPGGGQPQHF. Here the CDR3 DNA reads TGTGCCAGCAGCCCCGGGGGTGGGCAGCCCCAGCATTTT.

The rearrangement joins TRBV4-1 to TRBJ2-5; TRBD1 matches at 7 bases. CDR1 and CDR2 (germline): MGHRA, YSYEKL. Losses at the gene ends were 5 bases for V and 5 bases for J; bases not matched to a gene: 17. The CDR3 is 17 amino acids. In DNA form, the CDR3 reads TGCGCCAGCAGCTTTCGAACTGACAGGGACCTTAAGGAGACCCAGTACTTC. It is translated as CASSFRTDRDLKETQYF.

The V gene is TRBV21-1, the J gene TRBJ2-7; TRBD2 was called by the table and not checked on the DNA. TRBV21-1 is a known pseudogene. This CDR3 is 15 amino acids long. The CDR3 DNA reads as TGTGCCAGCAGCAGTACCCCTAAGAGCGCAAGGGAGCAGTACTTC. Its protein is CASSSTPKSAREQYF.

This clone was found a few times. The V and J genes are TRBV5-1 and TRBJ1-5; D gene unclear. V dropped 4 bases and J dropped 5 bases, with 10 bases sitting between them. The CDR3 is made up of 13 amino acids. In germline, CDR1 is SGHRS, CDR2 YFSETQ. This CDR3 reads CASSVGGYQPQHF. The CDR3 DNA reads TGCGCCAGCAGCGTCGGAGGGTATCAGCCCCAGCATTTT.

The chain uses TRBV18 and TRBJ2-7; D is possibly TRBD2 (6 bases). The CDR3 covers 13 residues. V was shortened by 2 bases and J by 5 bases, with 10 bases between the two germline ends. Germline V lookup: CDR1 KGHSH, CDR2 LQKENI. The chain's CDR3 is CASSPYGGHEQYF. CDR3 DNA: TGTGCCAGCTCACCATATGGAGGGCACGAGCAGTACTTC.

In its sample, this clone was seen a few times. The chain recombines TRBV5-1 with TRBJ1-2; D might be TRBD1 (5 bases). Germline CDR1 reads SGHRS; CDR2 reads YFSETQ. CDR3 length: 14 residues. Trimming took 7 bases from V and 3 from J, leaving 16 bases between them. CDR3 sequence (DNA): TGCGCCAGCGGCGGAAGGGGTGTTCACTATGGCTACACCTTC. This sequence encodes CASGGRGVHYGYTF.

The V and J genes are TRBV30 and TRBJ1-1; 10 nucleotides line up with TRBD1. Germline trimming cut 7 bases from V and 4 bases from J; bases unmatched to any gene: 15. Germline CDR1 is GTSNPN and CDR2 is SVGIG (reference sequence). This CDR3 has 16 residues. This chain's CDR3 is CALGPGTGAGSTEAFF. The CDR3 bases are TGTGCCTTAGGACCGGGGACAGGGGCCGGTAGCACTGAAGCTTTCTTT.

This rearrangement joins TRBV6-6 to TRBJ1-5; TRBD1 matches 9 bases. The ends lost 2 bases at V and 7 bases at J; junction bases unmatched: 3. Germline values: CDR1 MNHNY, CDR2 SVGAGI (reference sequence). This CDR3 spans 14 amino acids. The CDR3 spells CASSYVTGGQPQHF. CDR3 sequence (DNA): TGTGCCAGCAGTTACGTGACAGGGGGACAGCCCCAGCATTTT.

The chain employs TRBV9 and TRBJ1-1, with TRBD1 identical over 7 bases. The junction had 10 bases not matched to a gene; V was cut back by 6 bases and J by 2 bases. The CDR3 is made up of 15 amino acids. Per germline, CDR1 SGDLS and CDR2 YYNGEE. CDR3 nucleotides: TGTGCCAGCACTCGACAGGGAAGCTTCAACACTGAAGCTTTCTTT. Protein sequence: CASTRQGSFNTEAFF.

This clone has only a few counts. The gene calls are TRBV14 and TRBJ2-5; 10 nucleotides line up with TRBD2. The CDR3 contains 18 residues. V trimming: 2 bases; J trimming: 1 base; junction bases outside the gene matches: 10. In germline, CDR1 is SGHDN, CDR2 FVKESK. DNA of the CDR3: TGTGCCAGCAGCCAATGGGTAGCGGGAGGCTGGGCCCAAGAGACCCAGTACTTC. Protein: CASSQWVAGGWAQETQYF.

This chain uses TRBV7-9 with TRBJ2-7; 7 bases map to TRBD2. Unmatched junction bases numbered 19, after V lost 4 bases and J lost 1 base. Germline-derived CDR1 and CDR2 are SEHNR and FQNEAQ (reference sequence). The CDR3 is made up of 19 amino acids. The CDR3 region has the DNA TGTGCCAGCAGCTCACCCGTGGCGGGAGTCAACATGCCTTCCTACGAGCAGTACTTC. As protein: CASSSPVAGVNMPSYEQYF. The full variable domain, with the rest looked up from reference TRBV7-9 and TRBJ2-7, is DTGVSQNPRHKITKRGQNVTFRCDPISEHNRLYWYRQTLGQGPEFLTYFQNEAQLEKSRLLSDRFSAERPKGSFSTLEIQRTEQGDSAMYLCASSSPVAGVNMPSYEQYFGPGTRLTVT.

The chain recombines TRBV19 with TRBJ1-3, with a tentative D call TRBD1 (6 bases). Trimming left V 10 bases short and J 2 bases short, with 15 bases between. The CDR3 contains 14 residues. Per germline, CDR1 LNHDA and CDR2 SQIVND (reference sequence). The CDR3 DNA sequence: TGTGCCACTGCGATTGGGACAACTGGAAACACCATATATTTT. Amino acids: CATAIGTTGNTIYF.

This clone was observed a handful of times. Other DNA sequences within the sample encode an identical CDR3. This chain joins TRBV18 and TRBJ1-5; 7 bases match TRBD1. The CDR3 runs 13 residues. Germline assignment: CDR1 KGHSH and CDR2 LQKENI. J lost 5 bases, V lost 6 bases, and 4 bases had no gene match. For the CDR3, the DNA is TGTGCCAGCTCTCTCGACAGGGATCAGCCCCAGCATTTT. This codes for CASSLDRDQPQHF. Using reference TRBV18 and TRBJ1-5 for the parts outside the CDR3, the full variable domain is NAGVMQNPRHLVRRRGQEARLRCSPMKGHSHVYWYRQLPEEGLKFMVYLQKENIIDESGMPKERFSAEFPKEGPSILRIQQVVRGDSAAYFCASSLDRDQPQHFGDGTRLSIL.

The rearrangement uses TRBV28 and TRBJ2-2, with D tentatively TRBD2 (5 bases). The CDR3 consists of 14 residues. Per the germline V gene, CDR1 is MDHEN and CDR2 is SYDVKM. The V end lost 8 bases, the J end lost 7 bases, and 17 bases lay between the germline ends. The CDR3 DNA follows: TGTGCCAGCCGCCCAGGAGGCCTTGGCGGGGAGCTGTTTTTT. This encodes CASRPGGLGGELFF.

In this sample, this clone turned up a few times. The chain recombines TRBV18 with TRBJ2-7, with 11 bases identical to TRBD2. The CDR3 loop spans 16 amino acids. V lost 1 base to trimming and J lost 2 bases; unmatched junction nucleotides: 4. The germline CDR1 and CDR2 sequences are KGHSH and LQKENI. The CDR3 coding sequence is TGTGCCAGCTCACCACTGGGACTAGCGGTTACCTACGAGCAGTACTTC. Translation gives CASSPLGLAVTYEQYF.

This clone occurred a few times. The CDR3 nucleotides read TGTGCCAGCAGCTTATTTGGAGACAGACAAGAGACCCAGTACTTC. Amino acids: CASSLFGDRQETQYF. The chain couples TRBV7-3 to TRBJ2-5, with a weak D call TRBD1 (5 bases). The V gene lost 2 bases and the J gene lost 2 bases, with 12 bases spanning the gap. From germline, CDR1 is SGHTA and CDR2 FQGTGA. The CDR3 covers 15 residues.

The rearrangement links TRBV2 to TRBJ1-2, with TRBD1 matching over 7 bases. The V gene end was trimmed by 7 bases and the J gene end by 5 bases; junction bases not matched to a gene: 7. The CDR3 runs 13 residues. CDR1 is SNHLY, CDR2 FYNNEI, per germline. DNA of the CDR3: TGTGCCAGCACCCGACAGGGCCAATATGGCTACACCTTC. Translation gives CASTRQGQYGYTF.

There are a few counts of this clone. The chain couples TRBV7-2 to TRBJ1-1; 8 nucleotides align to TRBD1. Germline V CDR1 and CDR2: SGHTA, FQGNSA. The J segment lost 5 bases and the V segment lost 5 bases, leaving 10 bases of the junction unmatched. There are 15 residues in the CDR3. The CDR3 loop reads CASSDRGLEWTEAFF. The CDR3 nucleotides read TGTGCCAGCAGCGACAGGGGTTTGGAGTGGACTGAAGCTTTCTTT.

The DNA of the CDR3 is TGTGCCAGCAGAAGGACAGGTGGCGAGCAGTACGTC. Its protein is CASRRTGGEQYV. The rearrangement links TRBV6-1 to TRBJ2-7, with 7 positions matching TRBD1. The CDR3 spans 12 residues. Germline CDR1 MNHNS, CDR2 SASEGT. V trimming: 6 bases; J trimming: 6 bases; junction bases outside the gene matches: 5.

This chain uses TRBV7-6 with TRBJ2-1; D is possibly TRBD2 (7 bases). With 1 base removed from V and 8 bases from J, the gap between germline ends came to 15 bases. This CDR3 is 15 amino acids long. The germline V gene has CDR1 SGHVS and CDR2 FNYEAQ. The CDR3 DNA sequence: TGTGCCAGCAGCTTAGTAATTAAGGGGGGGTATGAGCAGTTCTTC. It yields the protein CASSLVIKGGYEQFF.

The rearrangement joins TRBV14 to TRBJ2-7; tentative D call: TRBD1 (6 bases). Per germline, CDR1 SGHDN and CDR2 FVKESK. The CDR3 sequence is 13 residues long. V lost 4 bases to trimming and J lost 3 bases, with 10 bases between them. The CDR3 here is CASSLSDSYEQYV. The CDR3, as DNA: TGTGCCAGCAGCCTCTCGGACAGCTACGAGCAGTACGTC.

V and J are TRBV7-9 and TRBJ1-1; possible D gene TRBD1, 6 bases. The ends were cut back, 11 bases at V and 6 bases at J, with 16 bases in the middle. The length of the CDR3 is 12 residues. Germline CDR1 SEHNR, CDR2 FQNEAQ (reference sequence). This CDR3 is CASTQGLAEAFF. Written as DNA, the CDR3 is TGTGCCTCCACGCAGGGGTTGGCTGAAGCTTTCTTT.

This clone was seen more than once but under ten times. The chain recombines TRBV29-1 with TRBJ2-1; TRBD2 aligns across 9 bases. The CDR3 spans 16 residues. CDR1 SQVTM and CDR2 ANQGSEA come from the germline V gene. The ends lost 6 bases at V and 3 bases at J; junction bases unmatched: 12. The CDR3 spells CSVVRLAEPFYNEQFF. The DNA of the CDR3 is TGCAGCGTGGTGAGACTAGCGGAGCCCTTCTACAATGAGCAGTTCTTC.

This clone has only a few counts. This rearrangement joins TRBV9 to TRBJ2-3; 11 bases are a match to TRBD2. The CDR3 is 15 residues long. Germline CDR1 is SGDLS and CDR2 is YYNGEE. Unmatched junction bases numbered 7, after V lost 5 bases and J lost 5 bases. CDR3 DNA sequence: TGTGCCAGCAGTAAGACTAGCGGGATAGTAGATACGCAGTATTTT. Translated, it gives CASSKTSGIVDTQYF.

The sample holds a few counts of this clone. This sequence joins TRBV7-2 and TRBJ1-2; D possibly corresponds to TRBD1 (5 bases). The CDR3 has 16 amino acids. Per the germline V gene, CDR1 is SGHTA and CDR2 is FQGNSA. The ends were cut back, 4 bases at V and 7 bases at J, with 22 bases in the middle. In DNA, the CDR3 is TGTGCCAGCAGCTCTTCGCCCCGTGGCAGGGAAGGTGGCTACACCTTC. Translation: CASSSSPRGREGGYTF.

This chain uses TRBV28 with TRBJ2-7; 9 positions match TRBD1. The CDR3 consists of 12 residues. Germline V gives CDR1 MDHEN, CDR2 SYDVKM. J was trimmed by 6 bases and V by 6 bases; bases with no gene match: 3. CDR3 bases: TGTGCCAGCAGGGCGGACAGGGGCGAGCAGTACTTC. The encoded protein is CASRADRGEQYF.

This clone was seen a handful of times. The chain carries TRBV5-1 and TRBJ2-7; D not certain. The CDR3 extends over 13 amino acids. From germline, CDR1 is SGHRS and CDR2 YFSETQ. The V gene lost 4 bases and the J gene lost 0 bases, with 8 bases spanning the gap. CDR3 in amino acids: CASSLLSSYEQYF. In nucleotides, the CDR3 is TGCGCCAGCAGCCTTCTCAGCTCCTACGAGCAGTACTTC.